This T cell receptor beta chain appears in the sequencing data of a study of graft-versus-host responses after intestinal transplantation. Study details: Among the recipients, transplants were multivisceral, liver-intestinal, or isolated intestinal. The whole recipient group had anti-thymocyte globulin induction followed by tacrolimus and steroids for 2 to 3 years.

Concerning this clone: Its antigen is not identified.

The CDR3 has 13 amino acids. V lost 3 bases and J lost 4, with 9 bases in between. CDR1 and CDR2 (germline): PRHDT, FYEKMQ (reference sequence). Whole-study findings and limits: Graft-versus-host to host-versus-graft clonal ratios in allografts were high in patients with graft-donor T cell macrochimerism.

TCRdb's copy holds only in-frame clones and misses some; the assay was immunoSEQ multiplex PCR. The table has some 100,000 clones, about nine tenths seen once. This chain joins TRBV13 and TRBJ2-5; the D gene is possibly TRBD2 (6 bases). This specimen was unstimulated CD8+ T cells sorted from spleen or lymph node cells, taken before intestinal transplant. The source is a human donor who received an intestinal transplant. The CDR3 nucleotides read TGTGCCAGCAGCTTCTGGGGACTAGAGACCCAGTACTTC. Its translation: CASSFWGLETQYF.